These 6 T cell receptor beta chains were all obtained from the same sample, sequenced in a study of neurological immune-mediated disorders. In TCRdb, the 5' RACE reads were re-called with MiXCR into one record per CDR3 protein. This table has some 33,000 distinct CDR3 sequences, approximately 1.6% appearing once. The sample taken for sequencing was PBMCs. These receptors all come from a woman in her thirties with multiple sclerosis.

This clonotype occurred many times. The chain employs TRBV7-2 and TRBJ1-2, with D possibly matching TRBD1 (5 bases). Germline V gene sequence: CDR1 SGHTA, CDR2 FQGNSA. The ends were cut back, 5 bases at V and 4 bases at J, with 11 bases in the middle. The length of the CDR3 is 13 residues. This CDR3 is CASSPRGTYGYTF. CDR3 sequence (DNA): TGTGCCAGCAGCCCCCGGGGGACCTATGGCTACACCTTC. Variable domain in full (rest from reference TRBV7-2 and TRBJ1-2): GAGVSQSPSNKVTEKGKDVELRCDPISGHTALYWYRQSLGQGLEFLIYFQGNSAPDKSGLPSDRFSAERTGGSVSTLTIQRTQQEDSAVYLCASSPRGTYGYTFGSGTRLTVV.

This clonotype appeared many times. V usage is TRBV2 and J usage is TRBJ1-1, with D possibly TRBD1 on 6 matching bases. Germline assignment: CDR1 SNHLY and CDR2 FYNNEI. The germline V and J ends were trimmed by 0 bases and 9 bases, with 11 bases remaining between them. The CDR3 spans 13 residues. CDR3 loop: CASSEARGDQAFF. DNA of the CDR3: TGTGCCAGCAGTGAAGCGAGGGGGGATCAAGCTTTCTTT. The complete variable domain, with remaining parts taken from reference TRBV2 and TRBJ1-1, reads EPEVTQTPSHQVTQMGQEVILRCVPISNHLYFYWYRQILGQKVEFLVSFYNNEISEKSEIFDDQFSVERPDGSNFTLKIRSTKLEDSAMYFCASSEARGDQAFFGQGTRLTVV.

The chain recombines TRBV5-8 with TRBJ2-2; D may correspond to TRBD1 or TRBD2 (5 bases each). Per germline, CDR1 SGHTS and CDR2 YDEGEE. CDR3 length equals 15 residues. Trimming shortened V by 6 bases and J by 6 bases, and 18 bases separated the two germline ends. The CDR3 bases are TGTGCCAGCACCATTATCGGGGCCCGGTCCGGGGAGCTGTTTTTT. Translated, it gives CASTIIGARSGELFF.

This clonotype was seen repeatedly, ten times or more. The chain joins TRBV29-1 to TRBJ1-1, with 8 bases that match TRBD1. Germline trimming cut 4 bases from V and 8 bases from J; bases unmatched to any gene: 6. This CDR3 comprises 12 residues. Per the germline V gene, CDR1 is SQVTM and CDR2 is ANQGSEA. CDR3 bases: TGCAGCGTTGCAGGGGGCGGAAGAGAAGCTTTCTTT. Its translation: CSVAGGGREAFF.

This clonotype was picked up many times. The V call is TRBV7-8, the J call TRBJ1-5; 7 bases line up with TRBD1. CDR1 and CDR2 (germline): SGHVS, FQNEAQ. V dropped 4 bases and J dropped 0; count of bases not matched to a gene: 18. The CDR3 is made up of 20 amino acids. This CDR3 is CASSSPLRQGSDYSNQPQHF. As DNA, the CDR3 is TGTGCCAGCAGCTCGCCGCTTAGACAGGGATCCGATTATAGCAATCAGCCCCAGCATTTT.

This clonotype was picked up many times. The CDR3 protein is CASSLNERSGPIYF. CDR3 coding DNA: TGTGCCAGCAGTTTAAATGAACGCTCCGGGCCCATATATTTT. The chain carries TRBV27 and TRBJ1-3, with unresolved D. Germline loops: CDR1 MNHEY, CDR2 SMNVEV (reference sequence). This CDR3 region has 14 residues. Trimming shortened V by 2 bases and J by 11 bases, and 16 bases separated the two germline ends.